Listed here are 18 T cell receptor beta chains from one sample, sequenced in a study of response to subunit inactivated influenza vaccine. One entry per CDR3 protein results from TCRdb running MiXCR on the RT-PCR reads. The data contain 750,000 to 850,000 distinct CDR3 sequences, approximately 17% of them singletons. The sequenced sample was PBMCs from blood, obtained about 5 days after vaccination. These receptors all stem from a man aged 50-59 years who received an inactivated influenza vaccine.

A few counts support this clonotype. V gene TRBV20-1 combines with J gene TRBJ2-7; 12 bases are a match to TRBD2. This CDR3 has 15 residues. Germline CDR1 is DFQATT and CDR2 is SNEGSKA (reference sequence). Germline trimming cut 3 bases from V and 5 bases from J; bases unmatched to any gene: 8. CDR3 DNA: TGCAGTGCTAGTACCCCTAGCGGGAGGGTCAACGAGCAGTACTTC. Its translation: CSASTPSGRVNEQYF.

V is TRBV10-3 and J is TRBJ2-7; 8 positions match TRBD2. V gave up 9 bases and J gave up 3 bases; unmatched junction bases: 10. The CDR3 runs to 14 residues. Germline CDR1 ENHRY, CDR2 SYGVKD. The chain's CDR3 is CAMAPGLADYEQYF. The DNA of the CDR3 is TGTGCCATGGCGCCCGGACTAGCTGACTACGAGCAGTACTTC.

Regarding this clonotype: Its ends do not fully match the called genes, so a read error is possible. The V call is TRBV4-3, the J call TRBJ2-3; no clear D gene. Germline V gene data show CDR1 as LGHNA and CDR2 as YSLEER. This CDR3 is built from 13 residues. DNA of the CDR3: TGCGCCAGCAGCCAAGGCTCTGGAGATACGCTGTATTTT. Encoded protein: CASSQGSGDTLYF.

V usage is TRBV20-1 and J usage is TRBJ2-1; 11 bases agree with TRBD2. This CDR3 region has 15 residues. V shed 3 bases, J shed 7 bases, and the junction held 8 bases outside the gene matches. CDR1 DFQATT and CDR2 SNEGSKA come from the germline V gene (reference sequence). The CDR3 DNA sequence: TGCAGTGCTAGTAGGGGTAGCGGGAGGGTGAATGAGCAGTTCTTC. It yields the protein CSASRGSGRVNEQFF.

In its sample, this clonotype was seen a few times. The chain joins TRBV5-1 to TRBJ2-7, with TRBD1 matching 9 bases. The CDR3 length is 14 residues. Germline CDR1 reads SGHRS; CDR2 reads YFSETQ. V was pared by 7 bases and J by 2 bases, with 7 bases of the junction left unmatched. The CDR3 is CASSRQGVAYEQYF. Written as DNA, the CDR3 is TGCGCCAGCTCCCGACAGGGGGTCGCCTACGAGCAGTACTTC.

The chain recombines TRBV13 with TRBJ2-1, with TRBD1 as a possible D gene (5 bases). Germline V CDR1 and CDR2: PRHDT, FYEKMQ (reference sequence). V dropped 7 bases and J dropped 9 bases, with 22 bases sitting between them. This CDR3 has 15 amino acids. This CDR3 reads CASNAGPSGAIEQFF. The CDR3 bases are TGTGCCAGCAATGCAGGCCCATCTGGGGCAATTGAGCAGTTCTTC.

This clonotype was found once. This chain joins TRBV6-2 or TRBV6-3 and TRBJ2-7, with 8 bases matching TRBD1. This CDR3 spans 16 amino acids. Trimming at V came to 2 bases and at J to 6 bases, leaving 12 bases not matched to a gene. The V gene's germline CDR1 is MNHEY and CDR2 SVGEGT. The CDR3 here is CASSYPHGAGGLEQYF. The CDR3, as DNA: TGTGCCAGCAGTTACCCCCATGGGGCAGGGGGCCTCGAGCAGTACTTC.

This clonotype was seen only a few times. The chain carries TRBV6-2 or TRBV6-3 and TRBJ2-1, with D possibly being TRBD1 or TRBD2 (5 bases each). This CDR3 contains 14 residues. Germline CDR1 reads MNHEY; CDR2 reads SVGEGT. Trimming cost V 5 bases and J 9 bases, with 17 bases left between them. CDR3 protein: CASSQGSLGSEQFF. The CDR3 DNA is TGTGCCAGCAGTCAGGGTTCTCTAGGGAGTGAGCAGTTCTTC.

The rearrangement links TRBV7-8 to TRBJ2-2; perhaps D is TRBD1 or TRBD2 (5 bases each). The germline gives CDR1 SGHVS, CDR2 FQNEAQ. V shed 3 bases and J shed 0 bases, with 11 bases lying between them. The CDR3 contains 16 residues. The CDR3 region is CASSFLGTANTGELFF. CDR3 DNA: TGTGCCAGCAGCTTTCTTGGGACGGCGAACACCGGGGAGCTGTTTTTT.

The V gene is TRBV6-1, the J gene TRBJ2-3, with D possibly being TRBD1 or TRBD2 (7 bases each). Looked up from germline, CDR1 is MNHNS and CDR2 is SASEGT. V lost 6 bases and J 4 bases, leaving 17 bases between the germline ends. The CDR3 extends over 15 amino acids. The CDR3 sequence is CASRGGGQPSDTQYF. The CDR3 nucleotides read TGTGCCAGCAGGGGGGGGGGACAGCCATCAGATACGCAGTATTTT.

This clonotype turned up a few times. The chain is built from TRBV5-1 and TRBJ2-7; weak D call: TRBD1 (6 bases). V dropped 4 bases and J dropped 2 bases, with 16 bases sitting between them. In germline, CDR1 is SGHRS, CDR2 YFSETQ. This CDR3 is built from 15 residues. The CDR3 is CASSLVSGAPYEQYF. The CDR3 DNA sequence: TGCGCCAGCAGCCTTGTTTCAGGGGCCCCCTACGAGCAGTACTTC. Variable domain in full (rest from reference TRBV5-1 and TRBJ2-7): KAGVTQTPRYLIKTRGQQVTLSCSPISGHRSVSWYQQTPGQGLQFLFEYFSETQRNKGNFPGRFSGRQFSNSRSEMNVSTLELGDSALYLCASSLVSGAPYEQYFGPGTRLTVT.

This clonotype has a count of ten or more. The V and J genes are TRBV12-3 or TRBV12-4 and TRBJ2-7; the match to TRBD2 covers 8 bases. Unmatched junction bases numbered 11, after V lost 7 bases and J lost 6 bases. There are 14 residues in the CDR3. CDR3 sequence (DNA): TGTGCCAGCACCCTTAGCGGGGTAGAAGTCGAGCAGTACTTC. Its translation: CASTLSGVEVEQYF.

Notes on this clonotype: The junction and the germline gene differ at one end; a read error may be behind it. The rearrangement links TRBV7-9 to TRBJ2-5; D unclear. The CDR3 sequence is 13 residues long. Germline CDR1 is SEHNR and CDR2 is FQNEAQ (reference sequence). The CDR3 spells CTSSLGNQETQYF. In DNA form, the CDR3 reads TGTACCAGCAGCTTAGGCAACCAAGAGACCCAGTACTTC.

This clonotype was observed a handful of times. The rearrangement uses TRBV6-5 and TRBJ2-5; 7 nucleotides match TRBD1. Germline CDR1 is MNHEY and CDR2 is SVGAGI. The CDR3 length is 16 residues. The ends lost 0 bases at V and 2 bases at J; junction bases unmatched: 6. The CDR3 sequence: CASSYSATGRQETQYF. The CDR3 DNA reads TGTGCCAGCAGTTACTCCGCGACAGGGCGGCAAGAGACCCAGTACTTC.

This clonotype was observed a few times. One end of the junction varies from germline; a read error may be responsible. The J gene is TRBJ2-1, the V gene TRBV12-3 or TRBV12-4; TRBD2 matches at 8 bases. This CDR3 contains 15 residues. The CDR3 sequence: CASGLTGGARNEQFF. CDR3 sequence (DNA): TGTGCCAGCGGTTTGACGGGGGGGGCCCGCAATGAGCAGTTCTTC.

This sequence joins TRBV5-6 and TRBJ2-1; TRBD1 matches 10 bases. The germline V gene has CDR1 SGHDT and CDR2 YYEEEE. V trimming: 0 bases; J trimming: 9 bases; junction bases outside the gene matches: 9. CDR3 length equals 16 residues. The DNA of the CDR3 is TGTGCCAGCAGCTTGGGCCCGGGACAGGGGATCGGTGAGCAGTTCTTC. Translated: CASSLGPGQGIGEQFF.

The chain is built from TRBV29-1 and TRBJ2-1, with D hard to call. CDR1 is SQVTM, CDR2 ANQGSEA, per germline. The CDR3 is made up of 12 amino acids. V was pared by 7 bases and J by 5 bases, with 12 bases between. The CDR3 nucleotides are TGCAGCGCAGGACCCATCGACAATGAGCAGTTCTTC. Amino acids: CSAGPIDNEQFF.

This clonotype was seen only a few times. This may be a read error: a much more frequent sequence differs by one nucleotide. V gene TRBV5-6 combines with J gene TRBJ2-7, with D possibly TRBD2 on 5 matching bases. Germline values: CDR1 SGHDT, CDR2 YYEEEE. CDR3 size: 14 residues. CDR3 DNA: TGTGCCGGCAGCTTGGGTGGACTCAACTACGAGCAGTACTTC. Its translation: CAGSLGGLNYEQYF.